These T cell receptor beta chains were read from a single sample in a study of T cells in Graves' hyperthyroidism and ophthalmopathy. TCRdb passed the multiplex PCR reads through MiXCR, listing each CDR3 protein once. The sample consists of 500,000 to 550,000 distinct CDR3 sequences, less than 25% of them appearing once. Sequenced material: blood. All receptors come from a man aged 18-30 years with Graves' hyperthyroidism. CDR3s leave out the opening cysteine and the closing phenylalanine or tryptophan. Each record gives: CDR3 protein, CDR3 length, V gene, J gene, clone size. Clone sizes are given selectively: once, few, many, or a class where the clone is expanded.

cdr3_aa: AIIYTDAF
cdr3_length: 8
v_call: TRBV6-1
j_call: TRBJ1-1
clone_size: -

cdr3_aa: ASSRDSRLGMNTEAF
cdr3_length: 15
v_call: TRBV5-1
j_call: TRBJ1-1
clone_size: many

cdr3_aa: ASSSRTGPGNTIY
cdr3_length: 13
v_call: TRBV11-3
j_call: TRBJ1-3
clone_size: many

cdr3_aa: ATLRAGPGTEAF
cdr3_length: 12
v_call: TRBV15
j_call: TRBJ1-1
clone_size: many

cdr3_aa: ASSRSSGGSYEQY
cdr3_length: 13
v_call: TRBV6-5
j_call: TRBJ2-7
clone_size: many

cdr3_aa: ASRVGGTEAF
cdr3_length: 10
v_call: TRBV28
j_call: TRBJ1-1
clone_size: many

cdr3_aa: ASSFGRGRITEAF
cdr3_length: 13
v_call: TRBV28
j_call: TRBJ1-1
clone_size: many

cdr3_aa: ASSSRGANVLT
cdr3_length: 11
v_call: TRBV5-1
j_call: TRBJ2-6
clone_size: few

cdr3_aa: SASRGGAANSYEQY
cdr3_length: 14
v_call: TRBV20-1
j_call: TRBJ2-7
clone_size: -

cdr3_aa: ASSFDRELF
cdr3_length: 9
v_call: TRBV12-3/TRBV12-4
j_call: TRBJ2-2
clone_size: many

cdr3_aa: ASSPLEVNYGYT
cdr3_length: 12
v_call: TRBV18
j_call: TRBJ1-2
clone_size: many

cdr3_aa: ASSLYRGRSYEQY
cdr3_length: 13
v_call: TRBV5-6
j_call: TRBJ2-7
clone_size: -

cdr3_aa: ASIRTGNSGNTIY
cdr3_length: 13
v_call: TRBV6-1
j_call: TRBJ1-3
clone_size: many

cdr3_aa: SARRGVSYEQY
cdr3_length: 11
v_call: TRBV20-1
j_call: TRBJ2-7
clone_size: many

cdr3_aa: ASSLSQHQPQH
cdr3_length: 11
v_call: TRBV12-3/TRBV12-4
j_call: TRBJ1-5
clone_size: few

cdr3_aa: ASSVDRGGDNQPQH
cdr3_length: 14
v_call: TRBV25-1
j_call: TRBJ1-5
clone_size: -

cdr3_aa: ASGVTGFNEKLF
cdr3_length: 12
v_call: TRBV11-2
j_call: TRBJ1-4
clone_size: -

cdr3_aa: ASSLGTGVLYTEAF
cdr3_length: 14
v_call: TRBV5-1
j_call: TRBJ1-1
clone_size: -

cdr3_aa: ASWGQLSSRGYT
cdr3_length: 12
v_call: TRBV2
j_call: TRBJ1-2
clone_size: -

cdr3_aa: ASSPDWGGTEAF
cdr3_length: 12
v_call: TRBV6-1
j_call: TRBJ1-1
clone_size: -

cdr3_aa: ASSLSTYTEAF
cdr3_length: 11
v_call: TRBV7-2
j_call: TRBJ1-1
clone_size: many

cdr3_aa: AWSIQGYGYT
cdr3_length: 10
v_call: TRBV30
j_call: TRBJ1-2
clone_size: once

cdr3_aa: ASSLNARGLNTGELF
cdr3_length: 15
v_call: TRBV28
j_call: TRBJ2-2
clone_size: -

cdr3_aa: ASSRTGGGYT
cdr3_length: 10
v_call: TRBV6-1
j_call: TRBJ1-2
clone_size: few

cdr3_aa: ASSFRGQGGRTEAF
cdr3_length: 14
v_call: TRBV28
j_call: TRBJ1-1
clone_size: many

cdr3_aa: ASSPTGGYSPLH
cdr3_length: 12
v_call: TRBV5-1
j_call: TRBJ1-6
clone_size: few

cdr3_aa: ASSALGGGSEAF
cdr3_length: 12
v_call: TRBV28
j_call: TRBJ1-1
clone_size: many

cdr3_aa: AWSLGQSYEQY
cdr3_length: 11
v_call: TRBV30
j_call: TRBJ2-7
clone_size: many

cdr3_aa: ASSLIQEETQY
cdr3_length: 11
v_call: TRBV7-8
j_call: TRBJ2-5
clone_size: many

cdr3_aa: ASSEGPDRHPTEAF
cdr3_length: 14
v_call: TRBV12-3/TRBV12-4
j_call: TRBJ1-1
clone_size: many

cdr3_aa: SVTYTGTRGETQY
cdr3_length: 13
v_call: TRBV29-1
j_call: TRBJ2-5
clone_size: once

cdr3_aa: ASRRRGLAGGIHSYEQY
cdr3_length: 17
v_call: TRBV6-2/TRBV6-3
j_call: TRBJ2-7
clone_size: -

cdr3_aa: ASSLLSSGTDGELF
cdr3_length: 14
v_call: TRBV28
j_call: TRBJ2-2
clone_size: many

cdr3_aa: ASSQDEETQY
cdr3_length: 10
v_call: TRBV4-1
j_call: TRBJ2-5
clone_size: many

cdr3_aa: ASSVGNSYEQY
cdr3_length: 11
v_call: TRBV9
j_call: TRBJ2-7
clone_size: many

cdr3_aa: ATSDGPGNTIY
cdr3_length: 11
v_call: TRBV24-1
j_call: TRBJ1-3
clone_size: few

cdr3_aa: ASSLRQLQETQY
cdr3_length: 12
v_call: TRBV3-1
j_call: TRBJ2-5
clone_size: few

cdr3_aa: SVEWGRGTEAF
cdr3_length: 11
v_call: TRBV29-1
j_call: TRBJ1-1
clone_size: many

cdr3_aa: ASSRAGSSYEQY
cdr3_length: 12
v_call: TRBV5-1
j_call: TRBJ2-7
clone_size: -

cdr3_aa: ASNRVGRDTEAF
cdr3_length: 12
v_call: TRBV2
j_call: TRBJ1-1
clone_size: many

cdr3_aa: ASSRLGSDRAGNTIY
cdr3_length: 15
v_call: TRBV12-3/TRBV12-4
j_call: TRBJ1-3
clone_size: -

cdr3_aa: AISESRTGDTEAF
cdr3_length: 13
v_call: TRBV10-3
j_call: TRBJ1-1
clone_size: many

cdr3_aa: ASSKARGAGGELF
cdr3_length: 13
v_call: TRBV28
j_call: TRBJ2-2
clone_size: few

cdr3_aa: ASSEQTGGYGYT
cdr3_length: 12
v_call: TRBV6-1
j_call: TRBJ1-2
clone_size: many

cdr3_aa: AWSGDRGSTEAF
cdr3_length: 12
v_call: TRBV30
j_call: TRBJ1-1
clone_size: many

cdr3_aa: ASTSTGTYGYT
cdr3_length: 11
v_call: TRBV12-3/TRBV12-4
j_call: TRBJ1-2
clone_size: many

cdr3_aa: ASSLAQGRGYGYT
cdr3_length: 13
v_call: TRBV12-3/TRBV12-4
j_call: TRBJ1-2
clone_size: many

cdr3_aa: SARGLAGAPQETQY
cdr3_length: 14
v_call: TRBV20-1
j_call: TRBJ2-5
clone_size: many

cdr3_aa: SARPEKGLETQY
cdr3_length: 12
v_call: TRBV20-1
j_call: TRBJ2-5
clone_size: -

cdr3_aa: ASSQSGARETQY
cdr3_length: 12
v_call: TRBV3-1
j_call: TRBJ2-5
clone_size: few

cdr3_aa: ASSEGRGKGKQPQH
cdr3_length: 14
v_call: TRBV2
j_call: TRBJ1-5
clone_size: many

cdr3_aa: ASSATSGARTEAF
cdr3_length: 13
v_call: TRBV6-1
j_call: TRBJ1-1
clone_size: many

cdr3_aa: ASSLGGYEAF
cdr3_length: 10
v_call: TRBV7-2
j_call: TRBJ1-1
clone_size: many

cdr3_aa: ASSPGGFQETQY
cdr3_length: 12
v_call: TRBV4-1
j_call: TRBJ2-5
clone_size: many

cdr3_aa: ASSLGTGQPYEQY
cdr3_length: 13
v_call: TRBV5-1
j_call: TRBJ2-7
clone_size: -

cdr3_aa: SARVGWEDQPQH
cdr3_length: 12
v_call: TRBV20-1
j_call: TRBJ1-5
clone_size: few

cdr3_aa: ASSSPGTGAETQY
cdr3_length: 13
v_call: TRBV28
j_call: TRBJ2-5
clone_size: few

cdr3_aa: ASSPNAPEAF
cdr3_length: 10
v_call: TRBV7-8
j_call: TRBJ1-1
clone_size: few

cdr3_aa: ASSLGRRRKQETQY
cdr3_length: 14
v_call: TRBV12-3/TRBV12-4
j_call: TRBJ2-5
clone_size: -